This is a list of T cell receptor beta chains from one sample in a study of multiple sclerosis patients with progressive multifocal leukoencephalopathy. Method: immunoSEQ multiplex PCR; TCRdb's copy keeps in-frame clones and lacks some. The table lists around 30,000 clones, about 91% of them singletons. Sequenced material: PBMCs. The receptors were gathered from a human donor with multiple sclerosis. The CDR3 runs from the conserved cysteine through the conserved F or W. D genes are given only for firm matches. Clone size is shown for a subset of rows, as once, few, many or a class of expanded clone.

>few|.|TRBJ2-5|TRBV29-1
CSVEDLRAFRETQYF
TGCAGCGTTGAAGATCTTCGGGCCTTCCGAGAGACCCAGTACTTC
>.|.|TRBJ1-1|TRBV7-9
CASSQLGAESEAFF
TGTGCCAGCAGCCAATTAGGGGCCGAGAGTGAAGCTTTCTTT
>.|.|TRBJ2-6|TRBV4-2
CASSQGGAGANVLTF
TGTGCCAGCAGCCAAGGGGGCGCTGGGGCCAACGTCCTGACTTTC
>.|.|TRBJ2-5|TRBV7-9
CASSPTRRETQYF
TGTGCCAGCAGCCCGACTAGGAGGGAGACCCAGTACTTC
>.|.|TRBJ2-2|TRBV5-4
CASSPAAGSNTGELFF
TGTGCCAGCAGCCCGGCAGCGGGCTCCAACACCGGGGAGCTGTTTTTT
>.|.|TRBJ2-1|TRBV19
CASSSTSELYNEQFF
TGTGCCAGTAGTTCGACTTCGGAATTGTACAATGAGCAGTTCTTC
>once|TRBD2|TRBJ2-1|TRBV9
CASSVVERETHNEQFF
TGTGCCAGCAGCGTAGTCGAGCGGGAGACCCACAATGAGCAGTTCTTC
>.|.|TRBJ1-1|TRBV6-6
CASRASRERRTEAFF
TGTGCCAGCAGAGCCTCCCGGGAGCGTCGGACTGAAGCTTTCTTT
>.|TRBD1|TRBJ1-1|TRBV19
CASSPDRDPNTEAFF
TGTGCCAGTAGTCCCGACAGGGATCCGAACACTGAAGCTTTCTTT
>.|TRBD1|TRBJ2-5|TRBV19
CASSFPGQGQETQYF
TGTGCCAGTAGTTTCCCGGGACAGGGCCAAGAGACCCAGTACTTC
>.|.|TRBJ2-7|TRBV5-5
CASSGTRHSYEQYF
TGTGCCAGCAGCGGAACTCGGCACTCCTACGAGCAGTACTTC
>.|.|TRBJ2-7|TRBV7-2
CASSLIGYEQYF
TGTGCCAGCAGCTTAATAGGGTACGAGCAGTACTTC
>once|.|TRBJ2-7|TRBV7-2
CASSLIAPEQYF
TGTGCCAGCAGCTTAATCGCCCCCGAGCAGTACTTC
>once|.|TRBJ2-7|TRBV29-1
CSVAGRATYEQYF
TGCAGCGTGGCTGGCAGGGCGACCTACGAGCAGTACTTC
>.|.|TRBJ1-6|TRBV28
CASRSLSTGNSPLHF
TGTGCCAGCAGGTCCCTCTCGACGGGTAATTCACCCCTCCACTTT
>.|.|TRBJ2-7|TRBV5-1
CASSPYREGLYEQYF
TGCGCCAGCAGCCCATACAGGGAGGGGTTATACGAGCAGTACTTC
>once|TRBD1|TRBJ1-2|TRBV27
CASSFMGDRVGGYTF
TGTGCCAGCAGTTTCATGGGGGACAGGGTGGGTGGCTACACCTTC
>.|TRBD1|TRBJ1-5|TRBV28
CASSFGQGNQPQHF
TGTGCCAGCAGTTTTGGACAGGGCAATCAGCCCCAGCATTTT
>.|.|TRBJ1-1|TRBV5-4
CASSLARANTEAFF
TGTGCCAGCAGCTTGGCGCGAGCCAACACTGAAGCTTTCTTT
>.|.|TRBJ2-7|TRBV29-1
CSVETRLRERNEQYF
TGCAGCGTTGAAACGCGTCTAAGGGAACGAAACGAGCAGTACTTC
>.|TRBD2|TRBJ2-7|TRBV6-1
CASSPLGSGRGEQYF
TGTGCCAGCAGTCCCCTGGGTAGCGGGAGAGGCGAGCAGTACTTC
>once|.|TRBJ2-7|TRBV9
CASSVSSRPYEQYF
TGTGCCAGCAGCGTATCGTCCCGGCCCTACGAGCAGTACTTC
>.|TRBD1|TRBJ1-2|TRBV6-5
CASRTGPYGYTF
TGTGCCAGCAGGACAGGGCCCTATGGCTACACCTTC
>.|TRBD2|TRBJ2-7|TRBV6-5
CASSQSGLASYEQYF
TGTGCCAGCAGCCAGTCGGGACTAGCGTCCTACGAGCAGTACTTC
>few|.|TRBJ2-1|TRBV6-4
CASSEVSEHNEQFF
TGTGCCAGCAGTGAGGTTAGCGAACACAATGAGCAGTTCTTC
>.|.|TRBJ2-7|TRBV7-2
CASSFRDPAAYEQYF
TGTGCCAGCAGCTTCCGGGACCCCGCTGCCTACGAGCAGTACTTC
>.|.|TRBJ1-2|TRBV19
CASSTMGGYYGYTF
TGTGCCAGTAGTACCATGGGGGGGTACTATGGCTACACCTTC